Each of the 23 T cell receptor beta chains below was sequenced from the same sample in a study of OX40 agonist ivuxolimab in advanced cancers. Library preparation was by the immunoSEQ multiplex PCR assay. Drawn from immuneACCESS, this table holds only the in-frame rearrangements with V and J called that TCRdb kept. Clones are partly lost; checked studies trace under half to an unresolved V gene and leave the rest unexplained. The sample table records around 46,000 clones; roughly 80% of these occur just once. The ten top clones hold 15% of the sample. The sequencing here drew on CD4+ or CD8+ T cells sorted from blood, taken in a trial of the OX40 agonist ivuxolimab. The receptors come from an adult with an advanced solid tumor such as melanoma, head and neck, liver or kidney cancer.

The J gene is TRBJ2-2, the V gene TRBV5-1; no clear D. The CDR3 loop spans 15 amino acids. The V and J ends lost 0 bases and 7 bases respectively, with 13 bases between them. Germline V CDR1 and CDR2: SGHRS, YFSETQ. The CDR3 reads CASSLDRPTGGELFF. The CDR3 bases are TGCGCCAGCAGCTTGGACAGACCTACCGGCGGGGAGCTGTTTTTT.

This chain uses TRBV9 with TRBJ2-1; the match to TRBD2 covers 9 bases. CDR3 length: 16 amino acids. In germline, CDR1 is SGDLS, CDR2 YYNGEE. J lost 4 bases, V lost 0 bases, and 5 bases had no gene match. The CDR3 loop reads CASSVATSGPYNEQFF. DNA for the CDR3: TGTGCCAGCAGCGTAGCAACTAGCGGGCCTTACAATGAGCAGTTCTTC. The entire variable domain, with the rest obtained from reference TRBV9 and TRBJ2-1, is as follows: DSGVTQTPKHLITATGQRVTLRCSPRSGDLSVYWYQQSLDQGLQFLIQYYNGEERAKGNILERFSAQQFPDLHSELNLSSLELGDSALYFCASSVATSGPYNEQFFGPGTRLTVL.

The chain combines TRBV28 with TRBJ2-5; 8 bases match TRBD2. CDR3 length: 18 residues. V shed 4 bases, J shed 4 bases, and the junction held 17 bases outside the gene matches. Germline V gives CDR1 MDHEN, CDR2 SYDVKM. CDR3 sequence (DNA): TGTGCCAGCAGTTCGACCATCCTAGCGGGTGGGGGAGGAGAGACCCAGTACTTC. This sequence encodes CASSSTILAGGGGETQYF.

The chain couples TRBV28 to TRBJ1-5; D gene uncertain. The V gene's germline CDR1 is MDHEN and CDR2 SYDVKM. V gave up 6 bases and J gave up 5 bases, with 17 bases separating them. This CDR3 region has 15 residues. CDR3 DNA: TGTGCCAGCAGGGGGTCGGGTGGGATCGATCAGCCCCAGCATTTT. Its protein product is CASRGSGGIDQPQHF.

The chain joins TRBV4-1 to TRBJ1-5, with a weak D call TRBD1 (6 bases). CDR1 MGHRA and CDR2 YSYEKL come from the germline V gene. Trimming stripped 0 bases from V and 5 bases from J, with 14 bases between. This CDR3 is 16 amino acids long. The CDR3 bases are TGCGCCAGCAGCCAAGAGGGACACATAGTGGATCAGCCCCAGCATTTT. This translates into CASSQEGHIVDQPQHF.

This sequence joins TRBV21-1 and TRBJ1-1. TRBV21-1 has pseudogene status. The CDR3 sequence is 14 residues long. This CDR3 is CASSNLTGLPIAFF. The CDR3, as DNA: TGTGCCAGCAGCAACCTTACGGGTTTACCTATAGCTTTCTTT.

The chain couples TRBV27 to TRBJ2-3, with 11 nucleotides matching TRBD1. Germline CDR1 is MNHEY and CDR2 is SMNVEV (reference sequence). CDR3 length: 15 amino acids. V lost 7 bases to trimming and J lost 4 bases; unmatched junction nucleotides: 7. CDR3 sequence: CASTGGDRGADTQYF. Here the CDR3 DNA reads TGTGCCAGCACAGGTGGGGACAGGGGGGCAGATACGCAGTATTTT.

This clone was recorded once. This rearrangement joins TRBV13 to TRBJ2-7; D call uncertain. Trimming pared 2 bases from V and 6 bases from J, leaving 8 bases between. CDR1 and CDR2 from the germline V gene are PRHDT and FYEKMQ (reference sequence). The CDR3 covers 12 residues. The CDR3 DNA is TGTGCCAGCAGCTTAAGAGTTCTCGAGCAGTACTTC. This codes for CASSLRVLEQYF.

This rearrangement joins TRBV29-1 to TRBJ2-7; 9 bases are shared with TRBD1. V lost 2 bases to trimming and J lost 5 bases; unmatched junction nucleotides: 7. CDR3 size: 14 residues. Germline V lookup: CDR1 SQVTM, CDR2 ANQGSEA. In DNA form, the CDR3 reads TGCAGCGTTGAATCAGGGACAGGGAGCCACGAGCAGTACTTC. Translating gives CSVESGTGSHEQYF.

This chain uses TRBV4-3 with TRBJ1-3; 9 bases fit TRBD1. Germline loops: CDR1 LGHNA, CDR2 YSLEER. This CDR3 spans 20 amino acids. Trimming took 0 bases from V and 4 from J; bases not matched to a gene: 16. The CDR3 DNA sequence: TGCGCCAGCAGCCAAGATCAGGCAGGGACAGGGTCCCTTGACGGAAACACCATATATTTT. Encoded protein: CASSQDQAGTGSLDGNTIYF.

CDR3 residues: CASSGGDYGYTF. Here the CDR3 DNA reads TGTGCCAGCAGCGGGGGAGACTATGGCTACACCTTC. The gene calls are TRBV6-4 and TRBJ1-2, with a possible D match to TRBD1 (5 bases). The CDR3 runs to 12 residues. V lost 6 bases to trimming and J lost 3 bases, with 8 bases between them. The germline V gene encodes CDR1 MRHNA and CDR2 SNTAGT.

V and J are TRBV4-2 and TRBJ2-3, with D perhaps being TRBD1 or TRBD2 (6 bases each). Germline CDR1 is LGHNA and CDR2 is YNFKEQ. Trimming removed 5 bases at V and 2 bases at J, with 8 bases between. The CDR3 loop spans 13 amino acids. Here the CDR3 DNA reads TGTGCCAGCAGCGGGGGGCACACAGATACGCAGTATTTT. Protein: CASSGGHTDTQYF.

The chain is built from TRBV11-2 and TRBJ2-7; D ambiguous. There are 12 residues in the CDR3. Germline V lookup: CDR1 SGHAT, CDR2 FQNNGV. The V end lost 7 bases, the J end lost 5 bases, and 12 bases lay between the germline ends. CDR3 nucleotides: TGTGCCAGCACCGTAAGCAACCACGAGCAGTACTTC. It yields the protein CASTVSNHEQYF.

This chain links TRBV7-8 with TRBJ1-5; D remains ambiguous. This CDR3 has 14 residues. CDR1 and CDR2 (germline): SGHVS, FQNEAQ. The V and J ends lost 4 bases and 7 bases respectively, with 14 bases between them. The CDR3, as DNA: TGTGCCAGCAGCTCCGGATCCGCGGGACAGCCCCAGCATTTT. Translation: CASSSGSAGQPQHF. The entire variable domain, with the rest obtained from reference TRBV7-8 and TRBJ1-5, is as follows: GAGVSQSPRYKVAKRGQDVALRCDPISGHVSLFWYQQALGQGPEFLTYFQNEAQLDKSGLPSDRFFAERPEGSVSTLKIQRTQQEDSAVYLCASSSGSAGQPQHFGDGTRLSIL.

This chain connects TRBV28 to TRBJ1-1, with D maybe TRBD1 (6 bases). Germline CDR1 is MDHEN and CDR2 is SYDVKM. CDR3 length equals 15 residues. V lost 6 bases, J lost 7 bases, and 21 bases lay in between. The DNA for the CDR3 is TGTGCCAGCAGGGAGGCGAGACTCAACAGGGTTGAAGCTTTCTTT. Translation: CASREARLNRVEAFF.

The V and J genes are TRBV6-5 and TRBJ2-1; D gene unclear. V lost 5 bases and J 0 bases, leaving 5 bases between the germline ends. Looked up from germline, CDR1 is MNHEY and CDR2 is SVGAGI. The CDR3 runs 13 residues. CDR3 in amino acids: CASSESSYNEQFF. Here the CDR3 DNA reads TGTGCCAGCAGTGAAAGCTCCTACAATGAGCAGTTCTTC.

The chain uses TRBV4-3 and TRBJ1-2; tentatively, D is TRBD1 (5 bases). CDR1 is LGHNA, CDR2 YSLEER, per germline. V was shortened by 5 bases and J by 2 bases, with 18 bases between the two germline ends. The CDR3 is made up of 16 amino acids. DNA of the CDR3: TGCGCCAGCAGCTGGGAGAGCGGGAGGACAAACTATGGCTACACCTTC. Amino acids: CASSWESGRTNYGYTF.

This chain joins TRBV6-5 and TRBJ2-2; D is perhaps TRBD2 (6 bases). Trimming removed 4 bases at V and 3 bases at J, with 12 bases between. The CDR3 sequence is 15 residues long. CDR1 and CDR2 from the germline V gene are MNHEY and SVGAGI. The CDR3 reads CASSLGGGYTGELFF. CDR3 nucleotide sequence: TGTGCCAGCAGTTTGGGGGGAGGTTACACCGGGGAGCTGTTTTTT.

This clone was seen a single time. This chain links TRBV30 with TRBJ1-6; possible D gene TRBD1, 6 bases. The CDR3 runs 15 residues. Germline CDR1 GTSNPN, CDR2 SVGIG (reference sequence). The V gene lost 4 bases and the J gene lost 8 bases, with 18 bases spanning the gap. The DNA for the CDR3 is TGTGCCTGGACCTCAAGGGGACAAAGGGATTCACCCCTCCACTTT. Protein sequence: CAWTSRGQRDSPLHF.

The chain couples TRBV28 to TRBJ2-7; 11 bases line up with TRBD2. Germline assignment: CDR1 MDHEN and CDR2 SYDVKM. The length of the CDR3 is 14 residues. The junction had 7 bases not matched to a gene; V was cut back by 10 bases and J by 2 bases. In DNA form, the CDR3 reads TGTGCCACCTTGACTAGCGGGGCCACCTACGAGCAGTACTTC. Its protein product is CATLTSGATYEQYF. The whole variable domain, filled in from reference TRBV28 and TRBJ2-7, reads DVKVTQSSRYLVKRTGEKVFLECVQDMDHENMFWYRQDPGLGLRLIYFSYDVKMKEKGDIPEGYSVSREKKERFSLILESASTNQTSMYLCATLTSGATYEQYFGPGTRLTVT.

The chain joins TRBV28 to TRBJ1-2; D is possibly TRBD1 (5 bases). The germline CDR1 and CDR2 sequences are MDHEN and SYDVKM. This CDR3 is built from 13 residues. Trimming removed 7 bases from V and 2 bases from J, with 11 bases in between. CDR3 coding DNA: TGTGCCAGCAACAATCCAGGGAACTATGGCTACACCTTC. Amino acid sequence: CASNNPGNYGYTF.

The rearrangement uses TRBV28 and TRBJ1-2; TRBD1 agrees at 8 bases. J lost 2 bases, V lost 2 bases, and 1 base had no gene match. Germline CDR1 is MDHEN and CDR2 is SYDVKM. The CDR3 covers 14 residues. The CDR3 DNA reads TGTGCCAGCAGTTTAAGGACAGGGAACTATGGCTACACCTTC. Amino acid sequence: CASSLRTGNYGYTF.

The chain recombines TRBV7-2 with TRBJ1-1; no clear D gene. Per the germline V gene, CDR1 is SGHTA and CDR2 is FQGNSA. With 2 bases removed from V and 1 base from J, the gap between germline ends came to 8 bases. This CDR3 is 14 amino acids long. CDR3 sequence: CASSLWTENTEAFF. CDR3 DNA: TGTGCCAGCAGCTTATGGACCGAGAACACTGAAGCTTTCTTT. Variable domain in full (rest from reference TRBV7-2 and TRBJ1-1): GAGVSQSPSNKVTEKGKDVELRCDPISGHTALYWYRQSLGQGLEFLIYFQGNSAPDKSGLPSDRFSAERTGGSVSTLTIQRTQQEDSAVYLCASSLWTENTEAFFGQGTRLTVV.